This TCR beta chain was documented in a study of vaccination and CD4 T cells after COVID-19. For the study at large: Nasal swab PCR identified SARS-CoV-2 in the convalescent patients, of whom several were mild and one severe.

Time point reported: late sampling 161 to 241 days after vaccination in a few convalescent patients. Described treatment: approximately nine-day PBMC culture with coronavirus spike peptide pools or control peptides (ViraFEST assay). V lost 5 bases and J lost 2; bases outside the gene matches: 9. In germline, CDR1 is DFQATT, CDR2 SNEGSKA (reference sequence). The CDR3 spans 15 residues. Sequencing of DNA taken from cultured CD4+ T cells relied on the Oncomine TCR Beta short-read assay. MiXCR, run by TCRdb on the PCR reads, gives a single entry per CDR3 protein. The data show more than 20,000 distinct CDR3 sequences, with 41% seen just once and 5.2% held by the top ten. This clonotype came up a few times. Its specificity is not known.

The genes are TRBV20-1 and TRBJ2-3; 8 bases map to TRBD2. The sample was CD4+ T cells from blood, cultured in vitro, taken about 7 months after SARS-CoV-2 vaccination. The TCR comes from a human donor who had recovered from COVID-19. CDR3 protein: CSAPIAGRDTDTQYF. The CDR3 nucleotides are TGCAGTGCTCCGATAGCGGGGAGGGACACAGATACGCAGTATTTT.